The clone carrying this T cell receptor (beta chain) showed up just a few times. The antigen is not known. With 4 bases removed from V and 5 bases from J, the gap between germline ends came to 8 bases. Germline CDR1 and CDR2: GTSNPN and SVGIG (reference sequence). CDR3 length: 11 residues. TCRB transcripts that were expressed got sequenced, as all of the isolated RNA had been reverse transcribed. Measured with immunoSEQ multiplex PCR; TCRdb has only the in-frame clones, and not every one. Among 150,000 to 190,000 clones listed, around 8% were seen once. The entry originates in a study of beta chain features in type 1 diabetes. Overall study results and limits: The naive, central memory and Treg TCRB repertoires looked more alike in patients than they did in healthy donors. Type 1 diabetes patients had fewer VDJ junction insertions and more deletions.

J is TRBJ1-2 and V is TRBV30; D uncertain. The TCR comes from a man between 18 and 29 years old in good health. The specimen was central memory CD4+ T cells from blood. CDR3 loop: CAWTSSYGYTF. DNA for the CDR3: TGTGCCTGGACCTCTAGTTATGGCTACACCTTC.